These 31 T cell receptor beta chains were all obtained from the same sample, sequenced in a study of T cells after yellow fever vaccination. TCRdb called the 5' RACE reads again in MiXCR, with one record for every CDR3 protein. The sample lists 250,000 to 400,000 distinct CDR3 sequences, 3.5% to 5% occurring once. Sequences were derived from PBMCs, sampled 15 days after the yellow fever booster vaccination. These receptors came from a man aged 18 to 35 who received the YFV17D yellow fever vaccine.

The chain uses TRBV6-5 and TRBJ1-6; 10 nucleotides match TRBD1. CDR1 is MNHEY and CDR2 is SVGAGI in the germline V gene. V was pared by 7 bases and J by 7 bases, with 4 bases of the junction left unmatched. The CDR3 runs to 14 residues. The CDR3 coding sequence is TGTGCCAGCACTATGACAGGGGGCAATTCACCCCTCCACTTT. Residues: CASTMTGGNSPLHF.

This clonotype was seen repeatedly, ten times or more. The rearrangement uses TRBV18 and TRBJ1-2; D uncertain. Trimming left V 3 bases short and J 4 bases short, with 15 bases between. This CDR3 is built from 15 residues. Germline-derived CDR1 and CDR2 are KGHSH and LQKENI. CDR3 coding DNA: TGTGCCAGCTCACCGGGTGGAGGGCGCACCTATGGCTACACCTTC. Protein product: CASSPGGGRTYGYTF.

This clonotype was observed many times. The chain is built from TRBV9 and TRBJ2-3, with unresolved D. V was clipped by 1 base and J by 0 bases, with 15 bases between them. CDR3 length: 17 amino acids. Germline V gene data show CDR1 as SGDLS and CDR2 as YYNGEE. CDR3 DNA: TGTGCCAGCAGCGTAATCACGACCAACCCCAGCACAGATACGCAGTATTTT. Its translation is CASSVITTNPSTDTQYF.

This clonotype was detected ten times or more. The rearrangement uses TRBV7-8 and TRBJ2-2; TRBD1 agrees at 8 bases. This CDR3 is 16 amino acids long. Trimming removed 5 bases from V and 3 bases from J; junction bases left unmatched: 8. The germline V gene encodes CDR1 SGHVS and CDR2 FQNEAQ. CDR3 DNA sequence: TGTGCCAGCAGCCCCGGACAGGGCCTAGACACCGGGGAGCTGTTTTTT. Its protein product is CASSPGQGLDTGELFF.

This chain links TRBV18 with TRBJ1-2, with a possible D match to TRBD1 (5 bases). CDR1 is KGHSH and CDR2 is LQKENI in the germline V gene. V was shortened by 2 bases and J by 8 bases, with 18 bases between the two germline ends. There are 15 residues in the CDR3. CDR3 protein: CASSPSSLGRNGYTF. The DNA of the CDR3 is TGTGCCAGCTCACCAAGTTCGCTGGGGCGGAACGGCTACACCTTC.

This sequence joins TRBV4-1 and TRBJ2-4; 7 nucleotides line up with TRBD1. The J segment lost 4 bases and the V segment lost 1 base, leaving 7 bases of the junction unmatched. The CDR3 length is 16 residues. Germline CDR1 MGHRA, CDR2 YSYEKL. The CDR3 loop reads CASSQVVRDRKNIQYF. The CDR3 DNA reads TGCGCCAGCAGCCAAGTCGTCCGGGACAGAAAAAACATTCAGTACTTC.

This clonotype was counted a few times. The chain employs TRBV2 and TRBJ1-3, with 11 bases identical to TRBD1. The CDR3 is 14 amino acids. J gave up 8 bases and V 6 bases, and 6 bases lay outside the gene matches. Germline CDR1 reads SNHLY; CDR2 reads FYNNEI. CDR3 nucleotides: TGTGCCAGCAGGGATGGACAGGGGGCGGACACCATATATTTT. This codes for CASRDGQGADTIYF. Variable domain in full (rest from reference TRBV2 and TRBJ1-3): EPEVTQTPSHQVTQMGQEVILRCVPISNHLYFYWYRQILGQKVEFLVSFYNNEISEKSEIFDDQFSVERPDGSNFTLKIRSTKLEDSAMYFCASRDGQGADTIYFGEGSWLTVV.

This clonotype was recorded a few times. The chain joins TRBV20-1 to TRBJ2-1, with D perhaps TRBD1 (5 bases). Germline CDR1 DFQATT, CDR2 SNEGSKA (reference sequence). There are 15 residues in the CDR3. V lost 0 bases and J lost 9, with 18 bases in between. The CDR3 loop reads CSARDLGLVIGEQFF. CDR3 nucleotide sequence: TGCAGTGCTAGAGATCTGGGGCTAGTCATCGGTGAGCAGTTCTTC.

This clonotype has at least ten counts. The rearrangement joins TRBV10-3 to TRBJ2-7; D possibly matches TRBD1 or TRBD2 (5 bases each). CDR3 length equals 15 residues. The V and J ends lost 3 bases and 4 bases respectively, with 16 bases between them. The germline CDR1 and CDR2 sequences are ENHRY and SYGVKD. CDR3 region: CAISDGGIEAYEQYV. The CDR3 bases are TGTGCCATCAGTGATGGGGGTATTGAAGCTTACGAGCAGTACGTC.

This chain joins TRBV6-5 and TRBJ2-3, with D possibly TRBD2 on 5 matching bases. V gave up 2 bases and J gave up 1 base, with 13 bases separating them. The CDR3 contains 16 residues. The germline gives CDR1 MNHEY, CDR2 SVGAGI. In DNA, the CDR3 is TGTGCCAGCAGTTACACAGACCAGAGGGGCACAGATACGCAGTATTTT. Encoded protein: CASSYTDQRGTDTQYF.

This clonotype has a handful of counts. The rearrangement links TRBV5-1 to TRBJ1-2, with D unresolved. The V and J ends lost 4 bases and 7 bases respectively, with 11 bases between them. From germline, CDR1 is SGHRS and CDR2 YFSETQ. The CDR3 sequence is 12 residues long. The CDR3 reads CASSHEGSGYTF. The CDR3 DNA follows: TGCGCCAGCAGCCACGAGGGTTCTGGCTACACCTTC.

This clonotype occurred a few times. The gene calls are TRBV12-3 or TRBV12-4 and TRBJ2-7, with D unclear. The CDR3 contains 13 residues. Trimming pared 3 bases from V and 5 bases from J, leaving 11 bases between. As DNA, the CDR3 is TGTGCCAGCAGTTTTCGTCGCTCGGACGAGCAGTACTTC. It translates to CASSFRRSDEQYF.

This clonotype came up a few times. The chain has TRBV7-2 and TRBJ1-1, with D perhaps matching TRBD1 (5 bases). The length of the CDR3 is 15 residues. The germline V gene encodes CDR1 SGHTA and CDR2 FQGNSA. With 4 bases removed from V and 5 bases from J, the gap between germline ends came to 17 bases. The CDR3 DNA follows: TGTGCCAGCAGCTCCAGGGACGCCAAAGGTACTGAAGCTTTCTTT. Its protein is CASSSRDAKGTEAFF.

This clonotype came up many times. V usage is TRBV7-2 and J usage is TRBJ2-3, with 13 bases identical to TRBD2. V shed 5 bases and J 6 bases; nucleotides not matched to a gene: 5. Germline V CDR1 and CDR2: SGHTA, FQGNSA. The CDR3 totals 15 residues. The DNA for the CDR3 is TGTGCCAGCAGCCCAGAGACTAGCGGGAGGGATACGCAGTATTTT. Translation gives CASSPETSGRDTQYF.

This clonotype was counted a few times. J is TRBJ2-1 and V is TRBV14; TRBD2 matches 9 bases. CDR1 SGHDN and CDR2 FVKESK come from the germline V gene. CDR3 length equals 13 residues. The ends lost 5 bases at V and 10 bases at J; junction bases unmatched: 6. The DNA of the CDR3 is TGTGCCAGCAGCACGGGACTAGCAAGGGAGCAGTTCTTC. This encodes CASSTGLAREQFF.

The V and J genes are TRBV7-9 and TRBJ1-4, with 11 bases aligning to TRBD1. Germline loops: CDR1 SEHNR, CDR2 FQNEAQ (reference sequence). Trimming removed 5 bases from V and 7 bases from J; junction bases left unmatched: 6. This CDR3 comprises 15 residues. The DNA for the CDR3 is TGTGCCAGCAGCCCGGGGACAGGGGGTGGTGAAAAACTGTTTTTT. It yields the protein CASSPGTGGGEKLFF.

This clonotype was detected many times. The chain uses TRBV7-9 and TRBJ1-1; D not certain. The V gene lost 5 bases and the J gene lost 6 bases, with 10 bases spanning the gap. CDR3 length: 12 residues. Germline assignment: CDR1 SEHNR and CDR2 FQNEAQ (reference sequence). The CDR3 region is CASSPPPSEAFF. In DNA form, the CDR3 reads TGTGCCAGCAGCCCACCTCCATCTGAAGCTTTCTTT.

This sequence joins TRBV29-1 and TRBJ1-1; 8 nucleotides line up with TRBD1. The germline V gene encodes CDR1 SQVTM and CDR2 ANQGSEA. This CDR3 comprises 13 residues. V shed 5 bases and J 3 bases; nucleotides not matched to a gene: 5. The CDR3 loop reads CSVIRGRDTEAFF. The CDR3 DNA follows: TGCAGCGTTATCAGGGGGCGTGACACTGAAGCTTTCTTT.

This clonotype was observed a few times. The J gene is TRBJ2-7, the V gene TRBV2, with D unclear. The CDR3 spans 14 residues. V was pared by 4 bases and J by 0 bases, with 10 bases between. The V gene's germline CDR1 is SNHLY and CDR2 FYNNEI. The CDR3 DNA sequence: TGTGCCAGCAGTGCCGGCGGTTCCTCCTACGAGCAGTACTTC. Translating it yields CASSAGGSSYEQYF.

This clonotype was found a few times. This chain connects TRBV4-1 to TRBJ1-6; D may be TRBD1 (6 bases). The V gene's germline CDR1 is MGHRA and CDR2 YSYEKL. The V end lost 4 bases, the J end lost 10 bases, and 20 bases lay between the germline ends. The CDR3 sequence is 16 residues long. CDR3 sequence reads: CASSPYSPGDGSPLHF. The CDR3 nucleotides read TGCGCCAGCAGCCCCTACAGCCCAGGGGATGGCTCACCCCTCCACTTT.

V usage is TRBV7-6 and J usage is TRBJ2-2, with D uncertain. The CDR3 has 15 residues. Deletions cut 1 base from V and 1 base from J, with 7 bases between. Germline V lookup: CDR1 SGHVS, CDR2 FNYEAQ. CDR3 amino acids: CASSLDPENTGELFF. In DNA, the CDR3 is TGTGCCAGCAGCTTAGACCCAGAGAACACCGGGGAGCTGTTTTTT.

At least ten counts were recorded for this clonotype. V is TRBV7-6 and J is TRBJ2-7, with D maybe TRBD1 (5 bases). The length of the CDR3 is 12 residues. Germline values: CDR1 SGHVS, CDR2 FNYEAQ. V gave up 5 bases and J gave up 5 bases, with 10 bases separating them. CDR3 nucleotide sequence: TGTGCCAGCAGCCGTACAGGAAACGAGCAGTACTTC. Translating gives CASSRTGNEQYF.

This clonotype was detected only a few times. The J gene is TRBJ2-3, the V gene TRBV5-1; tentative D call: TRBD1 (5 bases). Germline V gene data show CDR1 as SGHRS and CDR2 as YFSETQ. V was pared by 0 bases and J by 4 bases, with 9 bases between. The CDR3 length is 14 residues. CDR3 sequence: CASSLEAGPDTQYF. The CDR3 region has the DNA TGCGCCAGCAGCTTGGAGGCAGGGCCAGATACGCAGTATTTT.

This clonotype was recorded a few times. This chain connects TRBV4-3 to TRBJ1-1; D is possibly TRBD1 (6 bases). The germline V gene has CDR1 LGHNA and CDR2 YSLEER. The CDR3 is made up of 17 amino acids. V lost 0 bases and J 0 bases, leaving 14 bases between the germline ends. The CDR3 DNA is TGCGCCAGCAGCCAAGATGGGAGGGACACTTTGAACACTGAAGCTTTCTTT. Translated, it gives CASSQDGRDTLNTEAFF.

This clonotype was recorded at least ten times. The chain has TRBV29-1 and TRBJ1-3; D is uncertain. In germline, CDR1 is SQVTM, CDR2 ANQGSEA. The germline V and J ends were trimmed by 0 bases and 0 bases, with 3 bases remaining between them. The CDR3 runs 13 residues. CDR3: CSVEESSGNTIYF. In DNA, the CDR3 is TGCAGCGTTGAAGAATCCTCTGGAAACACCATATATTTT. The full variable domain, completed using reference TRBV29-1 and TRBJ1-3, is SAVISQKPSRDICQRGTSLTIQCQVDSQVTMMFWYRQQPGQSLTLIATANQGSEATYESGFVIDKFPISRPNLTFSTLTVSNMSPEDSSIYLCSVEESSGNTIYFGEGSWLTVV.

This clonotype occurred many times. The chain has TRBV12-3 or TRBV12-4 and TRBJ2-7, with TRBD2 matching 9 bases. The CDR3 consists of 14 residues. V shed 6 bases and J 3 bases; nucleotides not matched to a gene: 6. CDR3 in amino acids: CASRLAGFVYEQYF. CDR3 DNA sequence: TGTGCCAGCAGACTAGCGGGTTTCGTCTACGAGCAGTACTTC.

This clonotype was counted at least ten times. The V call is TRBV6-2 or TRBV6-3, the J call TRBJ1-1, with D perhaps TRBD1 (6 bases). This CDR3 has 13 amino acids. V lost 6 bases to trimming and J lost 3 bases, with 11 bases between them. CDR1 is MNHEY and CDR2 is SVGEGT in the germline V gene. The CDR3 bases are TGTGCCAGCAGACAGGGATTGGACACTGAAGCTTTCTTT. Translation: CASRQGLDTEAFF.

This clonotype was recorded many times. The chain has TRBV6-1 and TRBJ2-5; TRBD1 aligns across 8 bases. Germline lookup yields CDR1 MNHNS and CDR2 SASEGT. J lost 4 bases, V lost 6 bases, and 10 bases had no gene match. The CDR3 length is 15 residues. The CDR3 here is CASSLLTGEAETQYF. The CDR3 bases are TGTGCCAGCAGCCTCCTGACAGGGGAGGCAGAGACCCAGTACTTC.

In this sample, this clonotype turned up a few times. V gene TRBV2 combines with J gene TRBJ2-4, with a possible D match to TRBD1 (5 bases). This CDR3 comprises 13 residues. Germline V gene lookup returns CDR1 SNHLY and CDR2 FYNNEI. Deletions cut 6 bases from V and 7 bases from J, with 13 bases between. The CDR3: CASRGAWGNIQYF. The DNA for the CDR3 is TGTGCCAGCAGAGGGGCCTGGGGTAACATTCAGTACTTC.

V is TRBV7-3 and J is TRBJ2-1; D unresolved. Deletions cut 5 bases from V and 9 bases from J, with 20 bases between. CDR3 size: 15 residues. Germline V gene lookup returns CDR1 SGHTA and CDR2 FQGTGA. CDR3 loop: CASSASQTIISEQFF. CDR3 bases: TGTGCCAGCAGCGCCTCCCAGACCATCATTAGTGAGCAGTTCTTC.

The chain combines TRBV5-1 with TRBJ2-5; D unclear. Trimming stripped 2 bases from V and 5 bases from J, with 16 bases between. Germline values: CDR1 SGHRS, CDR2 YFSETQ. The length of the CDR3 is 15 residues. The DNA for the CDR3 is TGCGCCAGCAGCTTCGGTCTGGGGTTAAGGGAGACCCAGTACTTC. Residues: CASSFGLGLRETQYF. Looking up the rest from reference TRBV5-1 and TRBJ2-5 gives the full variable domain: KAGVTQTPRYLIKTRGQQVTLSCSPISGHRSVSWYQQTPGQGLQFLFEYFSETQRNKGNFPGRFSGRQFSNSRSEMNVSTLELGDSALYLCASSFGLGLRETQYFGPGTRLLVL.